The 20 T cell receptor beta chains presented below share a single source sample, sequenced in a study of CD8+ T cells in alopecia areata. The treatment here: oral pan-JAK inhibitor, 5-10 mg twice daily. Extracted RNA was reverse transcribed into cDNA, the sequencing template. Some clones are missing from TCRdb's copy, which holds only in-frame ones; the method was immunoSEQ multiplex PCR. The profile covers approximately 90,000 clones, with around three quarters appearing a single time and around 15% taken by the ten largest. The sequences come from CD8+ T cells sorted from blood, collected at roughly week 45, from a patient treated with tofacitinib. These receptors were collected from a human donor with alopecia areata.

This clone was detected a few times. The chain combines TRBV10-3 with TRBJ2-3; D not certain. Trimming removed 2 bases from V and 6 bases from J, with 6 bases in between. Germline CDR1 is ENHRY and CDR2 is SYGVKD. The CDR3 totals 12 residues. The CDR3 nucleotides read TGTGCCATCAGTGAGGGCGGTGATACGCAGTATTTT. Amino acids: CAISEGGDTQYF.

The CDR3 loop reads CSVDSGGVYGYTF. CDR3 DNA sequence: TGCAGCGTTGATTCCGGCGGCGTCTATGGCTACACCTTC. The chain uses TRBV29-1 and TRBJ1-2; D gene uncertain. CDR1 is SQVTM, CDR2 ANQGSEA, per germline. The CDR3 is made up of 13 amino acids. Trimming shortened V by 3 bases and J by 4 bases, and 12 bases separated the two germline ends. Complete variable domain (other parts from reference TRBV29-1 and TRBJ1-2): SAVISQKPSRDICQRGTSLTIQCQVDSQVTMMFWYRQQPGQSLTLIATANQGSEATYESGFVIDKFPISRPNLTFSTLTVSNMSPEDSSIYLCSVDSGGVYGYTFGSGTRLTVV.

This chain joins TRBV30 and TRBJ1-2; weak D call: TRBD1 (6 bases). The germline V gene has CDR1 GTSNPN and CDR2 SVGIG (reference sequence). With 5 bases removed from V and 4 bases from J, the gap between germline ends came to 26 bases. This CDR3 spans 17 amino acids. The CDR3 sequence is CAWPSCGQPERLYGYTF. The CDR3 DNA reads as TGTGCCTGGCCTTCTTGTGGACAGCCGGAAAGGCTCTATGGCTACACCTTC.

The CDR3 is CASSQDGPETVPYEQYF. CDR3 bases: TGCGCCAGCAGCCAAGACGGTCCCGAGACAGTTCCCTACGAGCAGTACTTC. The chain carries TRBV4-3 and TRBJ2-7, with D tentatively TRBD1 (5 bases). The germline gives CDR1 LGHNA, CDR2 YSLEER. The V gene lost 0 bases and the J gene lost 2 bases, with 17 bases spanning the gap. CDR3 size: 17 residues.

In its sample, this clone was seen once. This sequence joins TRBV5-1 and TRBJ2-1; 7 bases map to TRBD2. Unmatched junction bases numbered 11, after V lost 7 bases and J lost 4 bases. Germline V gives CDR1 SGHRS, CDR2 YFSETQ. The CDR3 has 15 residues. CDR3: CASPATGTTYNEQFF. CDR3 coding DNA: TGCGCCAGCCCCGCAACCGGGACTACTTACAATGAGCAGTTCTTC.

The CDR3 region has the DNA TGTGCCAGCAGCTTAGTGAAGCGGAACGAGCAGTACTTC. Amino acids: CASSLVKRNEQYF. The V and J genes are TRBV11-2 and TRBJ2-7; possibly TRBD2 for D (5 bases). Germline CDR1 reads SGHAT; CDR2 reads FQNNGV. Trimming removed 1 base at V and 5 bases at J, with 9 bases between. The CDR3 runs 13 residues.

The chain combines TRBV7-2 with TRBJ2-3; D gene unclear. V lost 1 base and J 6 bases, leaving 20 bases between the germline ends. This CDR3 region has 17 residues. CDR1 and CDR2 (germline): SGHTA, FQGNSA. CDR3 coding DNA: TGTGCCAGCAGCTTAGGGAATTCCCTTAGGCCTTCCGATACGCAGTATTTT. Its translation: CASSLGNSLRPSDTQYF.

CDR3 sequence reads: CASSLSGTVTEAFF. The DNA for the CDR3 is TGTGCCAGCAGCTTATCCGGGACGGTAACTGAAGCTTTCTTT. This chain connects TRBV7-6 to TRBJ1-1; possible D gene TRBD1, 5 bases. Per germline, CDR1 SGHVS and CDR2 FNYEAQ. The V end was cut by 2 bases, the J end by 5 bases, with 12 bases between. The CDR3 consists of 14 residues. Supplemented by reference TRBV7-6 and TRBJ1-1, the full variable domain reads GAGVSQSPRYKVTKRGQDVALRCDPISGHVSLYWYRQALGQGPEFLTYFNYEAQQDKSGLPNDRFSAERPEGSISTLTIQRTEQRDSAMYRCASSLSGTVTEAFFGQGTRLTVV.

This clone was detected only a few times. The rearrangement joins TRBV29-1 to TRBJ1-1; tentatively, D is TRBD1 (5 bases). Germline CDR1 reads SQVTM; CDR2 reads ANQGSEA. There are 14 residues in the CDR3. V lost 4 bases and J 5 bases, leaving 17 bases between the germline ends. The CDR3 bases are TGCAGCGTTGCGCTTAGTGGGGGGGGGACTGAAGCTTTCTTT. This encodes CSVALSGGGTEAFF.

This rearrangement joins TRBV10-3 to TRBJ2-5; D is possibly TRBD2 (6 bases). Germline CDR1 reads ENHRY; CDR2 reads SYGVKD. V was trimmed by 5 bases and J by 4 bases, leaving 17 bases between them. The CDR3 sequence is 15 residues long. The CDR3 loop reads CAISYRSTGGETQYF. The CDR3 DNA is TGTGCCATCAGTTACAGGTCCACCGGGGGAGAGACCCAGTACTTC.

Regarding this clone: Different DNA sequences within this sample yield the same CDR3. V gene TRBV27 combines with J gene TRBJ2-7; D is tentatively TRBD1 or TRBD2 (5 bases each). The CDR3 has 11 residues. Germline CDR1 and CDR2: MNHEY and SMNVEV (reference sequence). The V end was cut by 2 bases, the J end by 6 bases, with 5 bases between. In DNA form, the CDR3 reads TGTGCCAGCAGTTTAGGGGGCGAGCAGTACTTC. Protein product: CASSLGGEQYF.

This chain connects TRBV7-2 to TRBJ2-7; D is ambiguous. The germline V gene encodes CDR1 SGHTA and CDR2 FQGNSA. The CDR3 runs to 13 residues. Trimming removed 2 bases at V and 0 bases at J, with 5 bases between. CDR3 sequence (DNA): TGTGCCAGCAGCTTACAGGTCTCCTACGAGCAGTACTTC. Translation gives CASSLQVSYEQYF.

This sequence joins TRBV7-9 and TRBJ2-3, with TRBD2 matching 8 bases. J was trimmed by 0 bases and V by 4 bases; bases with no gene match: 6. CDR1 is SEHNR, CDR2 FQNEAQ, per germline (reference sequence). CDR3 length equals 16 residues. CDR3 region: CASSSLAGPSTDTQYF. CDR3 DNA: TGTGCCAGCAGCTCCTTAGCGGGGCCGAGCACAGATACGCAGTATTTT. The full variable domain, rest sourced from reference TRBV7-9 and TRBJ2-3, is DTGVSQNPRHKITKRGQNVTFRCDPISEHNRLYWYRQTLGQGPEFLTYFQNEAQLEKSRLLSDRFSAERPKGSFSTLEIQRTEQGDSAMYLCASSSLAGPSTDTQYFGPGTRLTVL.

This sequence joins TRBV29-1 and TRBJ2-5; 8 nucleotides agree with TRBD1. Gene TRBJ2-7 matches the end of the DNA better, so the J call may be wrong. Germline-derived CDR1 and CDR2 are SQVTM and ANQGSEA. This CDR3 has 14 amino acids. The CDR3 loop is CSAGGTGGGYEQYF. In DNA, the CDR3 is TGCAGCGCTGGTGGGACAGGAGGAGGATACGAGCAGTACTTC.

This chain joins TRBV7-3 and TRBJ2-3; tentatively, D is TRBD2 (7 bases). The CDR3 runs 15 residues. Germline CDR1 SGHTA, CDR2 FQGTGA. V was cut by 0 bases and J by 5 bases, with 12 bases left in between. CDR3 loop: CASSLTGGPGDTQYF. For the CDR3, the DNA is TGTGCCAGCAGCTTAACCGGGGGGCCGGGAGATACGCAGTATTTT.

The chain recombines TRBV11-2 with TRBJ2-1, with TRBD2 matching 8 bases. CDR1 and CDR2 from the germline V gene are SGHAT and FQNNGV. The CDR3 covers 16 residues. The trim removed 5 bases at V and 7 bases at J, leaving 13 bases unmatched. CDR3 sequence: CASSEFPGGGSNEQFF. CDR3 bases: TGTGCCAGCAGCGAATTCCCCGGGGGGGGGAGTAATGAGCAGTTCTTC. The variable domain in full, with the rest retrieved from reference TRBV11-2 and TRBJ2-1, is EAGVAQSPRYKIIEKRQSVAFWCNPISGHATLYWYQQILGQGPKLLIQFQNNGVVDDSQLPKDRFSAERLKGVDSTLKIQPAKLEDSAVYLCASSEFPGGGSNEQFFGPGTRLTVL.

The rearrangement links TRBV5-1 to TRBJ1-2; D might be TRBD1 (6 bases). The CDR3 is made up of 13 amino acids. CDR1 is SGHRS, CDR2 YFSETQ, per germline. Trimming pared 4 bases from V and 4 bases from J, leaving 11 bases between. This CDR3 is CASSITGTYGYTF. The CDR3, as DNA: TGCGCCAGCAGCATCACAGGGACCTATGGCTACACCTTC.

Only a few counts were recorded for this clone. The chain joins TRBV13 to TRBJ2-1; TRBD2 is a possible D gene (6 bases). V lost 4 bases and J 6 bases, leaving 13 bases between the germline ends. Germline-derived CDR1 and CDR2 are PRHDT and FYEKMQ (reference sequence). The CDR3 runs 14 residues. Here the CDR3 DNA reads TGTGCCAGCAGCTCGGCGGGACTCACCAATGAGCAGTTCTTC. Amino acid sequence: CASSSAGLTNEQFF.

CDR3 DNA: TGTGCCAGTAGTATCGGGACAGCGATCTATGGCTACACCTTC. Translating it yields CASSIGTAIYGYTF. The chain couples TRBV19 to TRBJ1-2; 7 bases line up with TRBD1. Per germline, CDR1 LNHDA and CDR2 SQIVND (reference sequence). This CDR3 spans 14 amino acids. V was pared by 3 bases and J by 4 bases, with 5 bases of the junction left unmatched.

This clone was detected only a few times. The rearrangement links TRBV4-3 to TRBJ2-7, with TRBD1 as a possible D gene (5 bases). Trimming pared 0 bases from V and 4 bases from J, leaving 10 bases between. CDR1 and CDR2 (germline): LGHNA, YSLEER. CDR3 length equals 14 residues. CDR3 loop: CASSQEHRTYEQYF. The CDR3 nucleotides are TGCGCCAGCAGCCAAGAGCACAGGACATACGAGCAGTACTTC.